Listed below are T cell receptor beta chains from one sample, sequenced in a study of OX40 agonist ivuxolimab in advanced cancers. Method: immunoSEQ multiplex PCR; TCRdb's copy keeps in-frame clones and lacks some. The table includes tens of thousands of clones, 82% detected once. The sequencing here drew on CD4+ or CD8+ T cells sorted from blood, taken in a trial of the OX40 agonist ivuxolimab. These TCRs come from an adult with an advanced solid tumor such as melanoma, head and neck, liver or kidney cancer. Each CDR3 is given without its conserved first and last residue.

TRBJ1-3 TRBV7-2 ASSSRLGGYGNTIY
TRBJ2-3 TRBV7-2 ASSSTGVRSDTQY
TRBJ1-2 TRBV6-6 ASNLQGAGGYT
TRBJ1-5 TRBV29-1 SVVTGNGQPQH
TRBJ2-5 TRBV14 ASSQDWLAGVGETQY
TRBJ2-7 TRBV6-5 ASSTVPSGYEQY
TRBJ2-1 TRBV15 ATSRDEDEQF
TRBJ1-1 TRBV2 ASSDLQENTEAF
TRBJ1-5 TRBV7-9 ASSLSTSNQPQH
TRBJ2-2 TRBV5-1 ASSFGTGGPGELF
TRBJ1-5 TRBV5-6 ASSLSLGGNQPQH
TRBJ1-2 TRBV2 ASSDIDRMDGYT
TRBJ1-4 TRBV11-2 ASSSGSTGATNEKLF
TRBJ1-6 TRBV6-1 ASIRPDWGDSPLH
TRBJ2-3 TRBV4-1 ASSHKIGGPDTQY
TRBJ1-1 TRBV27 ASSHELSLNTEAF
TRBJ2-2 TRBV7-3 ASSLNHSPTGELF
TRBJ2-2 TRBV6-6 ASSYFGTGELF
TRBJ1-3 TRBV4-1 ASSQVRTGPFSGNTIY
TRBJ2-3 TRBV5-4 ASSIRGVITDTQY
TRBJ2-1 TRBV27 ASSMGVNRDNEQF
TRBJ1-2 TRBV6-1 ASSGHRGTYGYT
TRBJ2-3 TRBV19 ASSIVGNADTQY
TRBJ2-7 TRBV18 ASSPPQGLAGVSYEQY
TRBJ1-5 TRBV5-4 ASSLVRGSNQPQH
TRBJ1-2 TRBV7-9 ASSLDFGLTNYGYT
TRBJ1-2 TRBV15 ATSRGHGYT
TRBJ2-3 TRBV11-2 ASSFTGTDTQY
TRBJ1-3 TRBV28 ASRGLRASNTIY
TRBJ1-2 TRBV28 ASSFNRFFGYT
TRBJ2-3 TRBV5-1 ASSLARTSWQY
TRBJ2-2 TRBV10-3 AISESGMDGELF
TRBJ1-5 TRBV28 ASSKGGSNQPQH
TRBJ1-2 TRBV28 ASSSRTGIGYGYT
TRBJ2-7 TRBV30 AWSVGDRGYEQY
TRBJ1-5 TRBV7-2 ASSLWDSNQPQH
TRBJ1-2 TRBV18 ASSPTSRGDYGYT
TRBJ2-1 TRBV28 ASSLSMLRRNEQF
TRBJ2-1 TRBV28 ASSFPLGLAGGNYNEQF
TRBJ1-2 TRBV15 ATSRQEMSSYLTTGRGSGYT
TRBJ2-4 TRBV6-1 ASSGSVGTLAKNIQY